Following are 20 T cell receptor beta chains from one sample sequenced in a study of metastatic and nonmetastatic thyroid tumors (dated by TCRdb to about 2020). Libraries were built with PCR. This sample was sequenced with an Illumina HiSeq 4000. TCRdb reran the public reads through fastp at Q25 and MiXCR, keeping productive beta chains. The sample data list about 20,000 clones, and approximately 40% of these were observed just once. Roughly 30% of the sample is held by the ten biggest clonotypes. None of the patients had been given any treatment before thyroid surgery. The material sequenced was tumor tissue. All receptors come from a female donor with papillary thyroid cancer or a benign thyroid nodule (not recorded which). Some clones in this sample may be carry-over from other donors' samples.

This clone was seen a few times. The chain has TRBV20-1 and TRBJ2-7, with D uncertain. Looked up from germline, CDR1 is DFQATT and CDR2 is SNEGSKA (reference sequence). V was pared by 8 bases and J by 0 bases, with 14 bases between. The CDR3 totals 13 residues. The CDR3 DNA is TGCAGTTACTTAGATATGAGCTCCTACGAGCAGTACTTC. As protein: CSYLDMSSYEQYF.

In its sample, this clone was seen a few times. This chain joins TRBV6-2 or TRBV6-3 and TRBJ2-7; D uncertain. V was trimmed by 2 bases and J by 5 bases, leaving 13 bases between them. Germline CDR1 and CDR2: MNHEY and SVGEGT. The CDR3 extends over 14 amino acids. The CDR3, as DNA: TGTGCCAGCAGTTACAACATGGCTTCCCACGAGCAGTACTTC. Translated: CASSYNMASHEQYF.

Comment on this clone: Its ends do not fully match the called genes, so a read error is possible. V is TRBV7-3 and J is TRBJ2-1; weak D call: TRBD2 (5 bases). In germline, CDR1 is SGHTA, CDR2 FQGTGA. This CDR3 has 15 amino acids. CDR3 sequence reads: CASSPDFSSYNGQFF. CDR3 coding DNA: TGTGCCAGCAGCCCGGACTTCTCCTCCTACAATGGGCAGTTCTTC.

CDR3 bases: TGTGCCAGCTCAAAACTAGATGGGGGCGAGCAGTTCTTC. Amino acid sequence: CASSKLDGGEQFF. The V and J genes are TRBV18 and TRBJ2-1; a weak D match, TRBD1 (6 bases). Deletions cut 5 bases from V and 10 bases from J, with 15 bases between. There are 13 residues in the CDR3. The germline gives CDR1 KGHSH, CDR2 LQKENI.

The chain is built from TRBV14 and TRBJ2-3; TRBD1 aligns across 12 bases. This CDR3 is built from 16 residues. Germline V gene sequence: CDR1 SGHDN, CDR2 FVKESK. Trimming at V came to 4 bases and at J to 5 bases, leaving 7 bases not matched to a gene. The CDR3 region is CASSPPGTGGGDTQYF. The CDR3 bases are TGTGCCAGCAGCCCACCCGGGACAGGGGGCGGAGATACGCAGTATTTT.

V gene TRBV30 combines with J gene TRBJ1-2, with no clear D. Germline-derived CDR1 and CDR2 are GTSNPN and SVGIG (reference sequence). The length of the CDR3 is 14 residues. V gave up 0 bases and J gave up 7 bases, with 15 bases separating them. The CDR3 loop is CAWSVKGGFRGYTF. DNA of the CDR3: TGTGCCTGGAGTGTAAAGGGTGGGTTCCGTGGCTACACCTTC. The whole variable domain, remainder taken from reference TRBV30 and TRBJ1-2, is SQTIHQWPATLVQPVGSPLSLECTVEGTSNPNLYWYRQAAGRGLQLLFYSVGIGQISSEVPQNLSASRPQDRQFILSSKKLLLSDSGFYLCAWSVKGGFRGYTFGSGTRLTVV.

This clone occurred a few times. The CDR3 DNA reads TGTGCCAGCAGTTTATCGGCCGGGTACAATGAGCAGTTCTTC. Translating it yields CASSLSAGYNEQFF. The chain links TRBV27 to TRBJ2-1; unclear D gene. This CDR3 region has 14 residues. Germline V gene sequence: CDR1 MNHEY, CDR2 SMNVEV (reference sequence). Trimming removed 0 bases at V and 4 bases at J, with 7 bases between.

CDR3: CASSLDTGGTYEQYF. The CDR3 bases are TGTGCCAGCAGCTTAGATACAGGGGGGACCTACGAGCAGTACTTC. The rearrangement uses TRBV11-2 and TRBJ2-7; 8 bases agree with TRBD1. After removal of 0 bases from V and 2 bases from J, the junction contained 3 bases not matched to a gene. The CDR3 runs to 15 residues. Germline V CDR1 and CDR2: SGHAT, FQNNGV.

J is TRBJ2-1 and V is TRBV11-3, with D perhaps matching TRBD2 (5 bases). This CDR3 is 17 amino acids long. Germline V gene data show CDR1 as SGHNT and CDR2 as YENEEA. Trimming stripped 1 base from V and 0 bases from J, with 13 bases between. In nucleotides, the CDR3 is TGTGCCAGCAGCTTAGGAGCGGCGGCGAGCTCCTACAATGAGCAGTTCTTC. Encoded protein: CASSLGAAASSYNEQFF.

This chain uses TRBV11-2 with TRBJ2-1; D unresolved. The germline gives CDR1 SGHAT, CDR2 FQNNGV. With 4 bases removed from V and 10 bases from J, the gap between germline ends came to 14 bases. The CDR3 sequence is 13 residues long. The CDR3 nucleotides read TGTGCCAGCAGCTCACCCCCCCAGGCAGAGCAGTTCTTC. This sequence encodes CASSSPPQAEQFF. Combining the CDR3 with reference TRBV11-2 and TRBJ2-1 gives the whole variable domain EAGVAQSPRYKIIEKRQSVAFWCNPISGHATLYWYQQILGQGPKLLIQFQNNGVVDDSQLPKDRFSAERLKGVDSTLKIQPAKLEDSAVYLCASSSPPQAEQFFGPGTRLTVL.

The rearrangement joins TRBV7-2 to TRBJ2-2; 8 bases map to TRBD2. The length of the CDR3 is 14 residues. CDR1 is SGHTA and CDR2 is FQGNSA in the germline V gene. V shed 6 bases and J 4 bases; nucleotides not matched to a gene: 4. CDR3: CASRRLATTGELFF. In DNA, the CDR3 is TGTGCCAGCAGGCGACTAGCGACCACCGGGGAGCTGTTTTTT.

DNA for the CDR3: TGTGCCAGCCGGGGGTTATTGGTAGATACGCAGTATTTT. Protein sequence: CASRGLLVDTQYF. The chain links TRBV2 to TRBJ2-3, with TRBD2 as a possible D gene (6 bases). Trimming left V 8 bases short and J 5 bases short, with 14 bases between. CDR3 length: 13 amino acids. Per germline, CDR1 SNHLY and CDR2 FYNNEI.

This clone showed up just a few times. This chain uses TRBV20-1 with TRBJ2-1; the match to TRBD2 covers 15 bases. V shed 6 bases and J 7 bases; nucleotides not matched to a gene: 10. The germline CDR1 and CDR2 sequences are DFQATT and SNEGSKA (reference sequence). The length of the CDR3 is 16 residues. CDR3: CSAPGLAGGDRNEQFF. The DNA of the CDR3 is TGCAGTGCGCCGGGACTAGCGGGGGGCGATCGTAATGAGCAGTTCTTC.

The J gene is TRBJ1-2, the V gene TRBV5-1; no definite D call. Germline CDR1 SGHRS, CDR2 YFSETQ. The CDR3 sequence is 14 residues long. Between the trimmed V and J ends, which lost 5 bases and 3 bases, there was a span of 14 bases. The CDR3 loop is CASRPRVFDYGYTF. The CDR3 nucleotides are TGCGCCAGCAGACCAAGGGTATTTGACTATGGCTACACCTTC.

The chain joins TRBV18 to TRBJ2-7; D unclear. The V end lost 3 bases, the J end lost 7 bases, and 10 bases lay between the germline ends. CDR1 is KGHSH, CDR2 LQKENI, per germline. The CDR3 runs to 12 residues. The CDR3 DNA reads TGTGCCAGCTCACCCACCCTCAGGGAGCAGTACTTC. Protein product: CASSPTLREQYF.

This clone has only a few counts. The chain joins TRBV24-1 to TRBJ1-2, with D uncertain. The CDR3 contains 14 residues. Between the trimmed V and J ends, which lost 4 bases and 8 bases, there was a span of 16 bases. CDR1 and CDR2 from the germline V gene are KGHDR and SFDVKD. CDR3 region: CATSDPGGIGGYTF. The CDR3 region has the DNA TGTGCCACCAGTGACCCTGGAGGGATAGGGGGCTACACCTTC.

The chain links TRBV4-2 to TRBJ2-2; D gene unclear. Trimming shortened V by 1 base and J by 4 bases, and 13 bases separated the two germline ends. The germline V gene encodes CDR1 LGHNA and CDR2 YNFKEQ. CDR3 length: 16 residues. The CDR3 sequence: CASSQAWVGGTGELFF. DNA for the CDR3: TGTGCCAGCAGCCAAGCCTGGGTAGGTGGCACCGGGGAGCTGTTTTTT.

In this sample, this clone is large. This sequence joins TRBV2 and TRBJ1-2; TRBD1 agrees at 8 bases. CDR3 length equals 13 residues. V shed 3 bases, J shed 4 bases, and the junction held 1 base outside the gene matches. The germline gives CDR1 SNHLY, CDR2 FYNNEI. For the CDR3, the DNA is TGTGCCAGCAGTGACGGGACAGGCTATGGCTACACCTTC. It encodes CASSDGTGYGYTF.

The chain uses TRBV10-3 and TRBJ2-6; the D is unclear. V lost 3 bases and J lost 6, with 12 bases in between. Germline V CDR1 and CDR2: ENHRY, SYGVKD. The CDR3 runs 15 residues. CDR3 coding DNA: TGTGCCATCAGTGATAGTCAGGCAATGGCCAACGTCCTGACTTTC. Its protein product is CAISDSQAMANVLTF.

The chain recombines TRBV2 with TRBJ1-2, with a possible D match to TRBD1 (6 bases). Germline V CDR1 and CDR2: SNHLY, FYNNEI. CDR3 length: 14 residues. With 6 bases removed from V and 3 bases from J, the gap between germline ends came to 14 bases. The CDR3 here is CASSQTGFDYGYTF. The CDR3 DNA reads TGTGCCAGCAGCCAAACAGGGTTCGACTATGGCTACACCTTC.